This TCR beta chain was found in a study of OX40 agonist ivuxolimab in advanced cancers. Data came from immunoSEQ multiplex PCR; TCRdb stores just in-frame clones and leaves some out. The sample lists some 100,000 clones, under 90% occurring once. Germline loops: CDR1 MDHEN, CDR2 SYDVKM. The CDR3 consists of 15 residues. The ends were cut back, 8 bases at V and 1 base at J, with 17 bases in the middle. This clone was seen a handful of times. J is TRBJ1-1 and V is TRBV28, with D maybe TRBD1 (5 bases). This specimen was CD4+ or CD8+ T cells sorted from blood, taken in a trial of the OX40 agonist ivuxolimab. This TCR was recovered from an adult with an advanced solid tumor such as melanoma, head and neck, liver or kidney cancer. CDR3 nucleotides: TGTGCCAGCCTGAAAGGAAAGGGGACGAACACTGAAGCTTTCTTT. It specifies CASLKGKGTNTEAFF.